This passage covers 2 T cell receptor beta chains from one sample sequenced in a study of radiation and T cells in renal cell carcinoma. Clones were sequenced by immunoSEQ multiplex PCR, and TCRdb holds only the in-frame ones, with some missing. The table lists about 77,000 clones, roughly 85% of them singletons. Time point: blood 4 weeks post-SBRT, at nephrectomy. The treatment here: 15 Gy SBRT to primary tumor, nephrectomy 4 weeks later. Sample: blood, taken from a patient whose treatment included radiotherapy and nephrectomy. These receptors were taken from an older woman with renal cell carcinoma.

The chain recombines TRBV5-4 with TRBJ1-1; D is undetermined. The germline gives CDR1 SGHNT, CDR2 YYREEE (reference sequence). The CDR3 spans 14 residues. V was pared by 3 bases and J by 1 base, with 10 bases between. This CDR3 reads CASSWYPQNTEAFF. In DNA form, the CDR3 reads TGTGCCAGCAGCTGGTACCCCCAGAACACTGAAGCTTTCTTT. The full variable domain, its missing parts supplied by reference TRBV5-4 and TRBJ1-1, is ETGVTQSPTHLIKTRGQQVTLRCSSQSGHNTVSWYQQALGQGPQFIFQYYREEENGRGNFPPRFSGLQFPNYSSELNVNALELDDSALYLCASSWYPQNTEAFFGQGTRLTVV.

The V gene is TRBV7-9, the J gene TRBJ1-4; D gene uncertain. In germline, CDR1 is SEHNR, CDR2 FQNEAQ (reference sequence). This CDR3 comprises 14 residues. V lost 3 bases, J lost 4 bases, and 9 bases lay in between. The CDR3 nucleotides read TGTGCCAGCAGCTTCGGTGTGGGTAATGAAAAACTGTTTTTT. It is translated as CASSFGVGNEKLFF.